The 15 T cell receptor beta chains presented below share a single source sample, sequenced in a study of shared T cell receptors in the human thymus. Sequenced by immunoSEQ multiplex PCR; TCRdb stores in-frame clones only, minus some. This repertoire shows over 650,000 clones, about 89% found once; its top ten account for over 0.008%. These same records also appear under a second study, on human thymus T cells.

Sequencing was performed on thymocytes. The receptors shown here come from a boy under two years old with a congenital heart defect.

This sequence joins TRBV27 and TRBJ1-2; 8 bases are shared with TRBD1. CDR1 and CDR2 (germline): MNHEY, SMNVEV (reference sequence). The CDR3 is 14 residues long. Trimming removed 1 base from V and 4 bases from J; junction bases left unmatched: 2. CDR3 DNA: TGTGCCAGCAGTTTATTGGGACAGGCCTATGGCTACACCTTC. This gives the protein CASSLLGQAYGYTF.

This chain connects TRBV4-1 to TRBJ1-1; no clear D. Trimming shortened V by 0 bases and J by 1 base, and 9 bases separated the two germline ends. Germline CDR1 is MGHRA and CDR2 is YSYEKL. This CDR3 region has 15 residues. The CDR3: CASSQEGGRNTEAFF. In DNA, the CDR3 is TGCGCCAGCAGCCAAGAGGGAGGGAGGAACACTGAAGCTTTCTTT.

This clone is a singleton in its sample. The chain combines TRBV7-9 with TRBJ1-1, with 8 bases aligning to TRBD1. After removal of 5 bases from V and 0 bases from J, the junction contained 2 bases not matched to a gene. This CDR3 region has 14 residues. Germline CDR1 is SEHNR and CDR2 is FQNEAQ (reference sequence). This chain's CDR3 is CASSPGGMNTEAFF. The CDR3 coding sequence is TGTGCCAGCAGCCCAGGGGGCATGAACACTGAAGCTTTCTTT.

The CDR3 is CASSLLQSQETQYF. DNA for the CDR3: TGTGCCAGCAGCTTGTTACAGAGCCAAGAGACCCAGTACTTC. This chain uses TRBV5-4 with TRBJ2-5; D is undetermined. Germline CDR1 is SGHNT and CDR2 is YYREEE (reference sequence). Trimming took 1 base from V and 1 from J, leaving 8 bases between them. The CDR3 covers 14 residues. Full variable domain (rest looked up from reference TRBV5-4 and TRBJ2-5): ETGVTQSPTHLIKTRGQQVTLRCSSQSGHNTVSWYQQALGQGPQFIFQYYREEENGRGNFPPRFSGLQFPNYSSELNVNALELDDSALYLCASSLLQSQETQYFGPGTRLLVL.

This chain connects TRBV27 to TRBJ1-2; D perhaps matches TRBD1 (6 bases). This CDR3 contains 15 residues. Germline-derived CDR1 and CDR2 are MNHEY and SMNVEV (reference sequence). V was clipped by 4 bases and J by 1 base, with 13 bases between them. The CDR3 DNA reads TGTGCCAGCAGTTCCCCAGGGGAAGATAACTATGGCTACACCTTC. Its translation: CASSSPGEDNYGYTF.

J is TRBJ2-1 and V is TRBV7-4; TRBD2 matches at 12 bases. CDR1 SGHVT and CDR2 SQSDAQ come from the germline V gene. Trimming removed 2 bases from V and 7 bases from J; junction bases left unmatched: 18. The CDR3 extends over 20 amino acids. The CDR3 DNA is TGTGCCAGCAGCTTATTGGTACTAGCGGGGGGTAAATACCTCCCTAATGAGCAGTTCTTC. Residues: CASSLLVLAGGKYLPNEQFF.

This clone has just one count. The chain carries TRBV27 and TRBJ1-5; 7 bases map to TRBD1. V lost 2 bases to trimming and J lost 4 bases; unmatched junction nucleotides: 17. Germline V lookup: CDR1 MNHEY, CDR2 SMNVEV (reference sequence). This CDR3 has 19 residues. CDR3 DNA sequence: TGTGCCAGCAGTTTAAAACCCACCCGGACAGGACCGGGAAATCAGCCCCAGCATTTT. Translation: CASSLKPTRTGPGNQPQHF.

V is TRBV6-6 and J is TRBJ1-2; TRBD1 matches at 8 bases. This CDR3 region has 13 residues. Germline-derived CDR1 and CDR2 are MNHNY and SVGAGI (reference sequence). With 8 bases clipped from V and 3 bases from J, the junction kept 5 bases outside the gene matches. CDR3 sequence: CASRGQGYYGYTF. Here the CDR3 DNA reads TGTGCCAGCCGCGGACAGGGTTACTATGGCTACACCTTC.

The V and J genes are TRBV5-8 and TRBJ2-7, with a weak D call TRBD1 (5 bases). The CDR3 consists of 13 residues. CDR1 is SGHTS, CDR2 YDEGEE, per germline. Trimming shortened V by 7 bases and J by 4 bases, and 15 bases separated the two germline ends. The DNA of the CDR3 is TGTGCCAGCGGGGCCAGGGTGATGTACGAGCAGTACTTC. Protein: CASGARVMYEQYF.

About this clone itself: At one end the junction does not follow the germline gene, possibly because of a read error. At the DNA level, this CDR3 is encoded by other sequences in the same sample as well. The chain joins TRBV2 to TRBJ1-2, with a tentative D call TRBD1 (5 bases). The CDR3 is 13 amino acids. Germline assignment: CDR1 SNHLY and CDR2 FYNNEI. The CDR3 DNA reads as TGCGCCAGCAGGGCGGGGGATAACTATGGCTACACCTTC. Its translation is CASRAGDNYGYTF. Supplemented by reference TRBV2 and TRBJ1-2, the full variable domain reads EPEVTQTPSHQVTQMGQEVILRCVPISNHLYFYWYRQILGQKVEFLVSFYNNEISEKSEIFDDQFSVERPDGSNFTLKIRSTKLEDSAMYFCASRAGDNYGYTFGSGTRLTVV.

The genes are TRBV10-1 and TRBJ2-4, with 9 bases fitting TRBD2. V lost 8 bases, J lost 6 bases, and 5 bases stayed unmatched. The CDR3 extends over 13 amino acids. Germline lookup yields CDR1 WNHNN and CDR2 SYGVQD (reference sequence). The CDR3 sequence: CASSPAGGNIQYF. CDR3 coding DNA: TGCGCCAGCTCGCCAGCGGGGGGAAACATTCAGTACTTC.

In regard to this clone: Other DNA sequences in the same sample also yield this CDR3. The chain is built from TRBV5-1 and TRBJ2-7; TRBD1 is a possible D gene (7 bases). Germline lookup yields CDR1 SGHRS and CDR2 YFSETQ. V lost 3 bases and J 3 bases, leaving 16 bases between the germline ends. The CDR3 length is 15 residues. This CDR3 reads CASSSHGGQYYEQYF. In nucleotides, the CDR3 is TGCGCCAGCAGCTCCCACGGGGGACAGTACTACGAGCAGTACTTC. Full variable domain (outside the CDR3, taken from reference TRBV5-1 and TRBJ2-7): KAGVTQTPRYLIKTRGQQVTLSCSPISGHRSVSWYQQTPGQGLQFLFEYFSETQRNKGNFPGRFSGRQFSNSRSEMNVSTLELGDSALYLCASSSHGGQYYEQYFGPGTRLTVT.

This chain connects TRBV2 to TRBJ2-6; TRBD1 aligns across 7 bases. J lost 0 bases, V lost 10 bases, and 6 bases had no gene match. This CDR3 has 15 residues. Germline V gene data show CDR1 as SNHLY and CDR2 as FYNNEI. The CDR3 here is CATNTGDSGANVLTF. CDR3 sequence (DNA): TGTGCCACCAACACAGGGGACTCTGGGGCCAACGTCCTGACTTTC.

The chain uses TRBV7-9 and TRBJ2-2; D unclear. Trimming shortened V by 1 base and J by 3 bases, and 9 bases separated the two germline ends. The CDR3 sequence is 15 residues long. Germline CDR1 SEHNR, CDR2 FQNEAQ (reference sequence). The CDR3 reads CASSLGLDHTGELFF. The DNA of the CDR3 is TGTGCCAGCAGCTTAGGTCTAGACCACACCGGGGAGCTGTTTTTT.

The chain has TRBV9 and TRBJ1-2; 9 nucleotides match TRBD1. Trimming removed 3 bases from V and 3 bases from J; junction bases left unmatched: 15. The CDR3 loop spans 18 amino acids. Germline V gives CDR1 SGDLS, CDR2 YYNGEE. The chain's CDR3 is CASSANQTTGGKYYGYTF. The CDR3 bases are TGTGCCAGCAGCGCAAATCAAACGACAGGGGGGAAGTACTATGGCTACACCTTC.